This T cell receptor beta chain was observed in a study of metastatic and nonmetastatic thyroid tumors. Study-level findings and limits: Reported TCR beta diversity, measured in blood and tumor, was significantly higher for malignant thyroid tumors than for benign nodules.

No patient had received any treatment before thyroid surgery. TCRdb re-called clones from the PCR reads using MiXCR. The repertoire holds tens of thousands of clones, with roughly an eighth as singletons. This clone was counted many times. Its antigen is unidentified. This CDR3 is 17 amino acids long. Germline CDR1 MNHEY, CDR2 SVGAGI. Trimming took off 0 bases at V and 5 bases at J, with 14 bases between the two ends. The sequence derives from a female donor with papillary thyroid cancer or a benign thyroid nodule (not recorded which). Some clones in this sample may be carry-over from other donors' samples. The specimen was blood. This chain joins TRBV6-5 and TRBJ1-6; D is undetermined. The CDR3 reads CASSYSLRGYNNSPLHF. The CDR3 DNA reads TGTGCCAGCAGTTACTCTTTGCGGGGTTATAATAATTCACCCCTCCACTTT.